The rows below give T cell receptor beta chains drawn from one sample of a study of preoperative IRX-2 immunotherapy in early breast cancer. Produced via immunoSEQ multiplex PCR; TCRdb's table is partial and in-frame only. This table has 24,000 or so clones, more than 65% appearing once. The sequences come from lymph node tissue, collected before IRX-2 immunotherapy. These receptors all come from a human donor with breast cancer. CDR3s include the opening cysteine and the closing phenylalanine or tryptophan.

v_gene | CDR3aa
TRBV23-1 | CASSFRTENNEQFF
TRBV6-8 | CASSAGPLNYGYTF
TRBV30 | CAWNPGGQETQYF
TRBV19 | CASRAGVGGELFF
TRBV19 | CASSPRGQGRSPDGYTF
TRBV6-8 | CASSSGQGAGELFF
TRBV15 | CATSRDLSTRGETQYF
TRBV10-1 | CASSETLKGNQPQHF
TRBV7-7 | CASSPGLAGGLNYNEQFF
TRBV6-8 | CASSYSRGGYVAQHF
TRBV23-1 | CASSLGTGHIGANVLTF
TRBV11-3 | CASSQGGDSQETQYF
TRBV5-1 | CASSLDPTGPGGYTF
TRBV1 | CASSQDLGTNTGELFF
TRBV6-8 | CAIRTTGDTGELFF
TRBV7-1 | CASSLDRSAASPLHF
TRBV6-8 | CASSYGTTDTQYF
TRBV6-8 | CASRREAFYGYTF
TRBV5-1 | CASSPRGVGSYEQYF
TRBV6-8 | CAISAGGINQPQHF
TRBV19 | CASSFTGTGNTEAFF
TRBV19 | CASSMARGQGIGEQYF
TRBV7-1 | CASSMTGDEKLFF
TRBV11-3 | CASSQGTVNNYGYTF
TRBV11-3 | CASSLWGVNTEAFF
TRBV6-8 | CASSYPGGGEETQYF
TRBV11-3 | CASSPSVRTVSQPQHF
TRBV15 | CATSRERVATGGYTF
TRBV6-8 | CAITKGGEADTQYF
TRBV6-8 | CASSYSHRVKTGELFF
TRBV19 | CASSIGTGNYGYTF
TRBV29-1 | CSVGNGQGASVVEKLFF
TRBV11-3 | CASSLGTGRSPKAFF
TRBV6-8 | CASRRGIRTAAEAFF
TRBV6-8 | CASSPPVVTDTQYF
TRBV28 | CASRAPQGGGYGYTF
TRBV6-8 | CASSYAGGGYTF
TRBV4-1 | CASSQDWSQAGANVLTF
TRBV19 | CGAGSRTEAFF
TRBV7-6 | CASRTPGRPYNEQFF
TRBV23-1 | CASSRGVEETQYF
TRBV22-1 | CATSDPTGGEYSYNEQFF
TRBV11-3 | CASSLGLAGIQNEQFF
TRBV6-8 | CASSSPGQAYEQYF
TRBV6-8 | CASIRKGDGAFF
TRBV6-8 | CASSYSALAGGPLGVTDTQYF
TRBV6-7 | CASIHRELYSPLHF
TRBV15 | CASSLGFRGQTEAFF
TRBV6-8 | CASSYDSSYEQYF
TRBV6-8 | CASRPSGGIGEQFF
TRBV7-6 | CASSLTTSGANVLTF
TRBV19 | CASSIDQGSGGSPSTDTQYF
TRBV15 | CATSRGAGPNYGYTF
TRBV6-8 | CASSDLPRRTQNTEAFF
TRBV7-4 | CASSLSVNTEAFF
TRBV6-1 | CASSEVPLAWYGYTF
TRBV28 | CASSLVTASNEKLFF
TRBV11-3 | CASSPWTGSGGNTIYF
TRBV18 | CASSPSSGRKSFNYGYTF